Listed below are T cell receptor beta chains from one sample, sequenced in a study of T-cell memory formation after mild COVID-19. TCRdb redid the calling of the 5' RACE reads with MiXCR, one entry per CDR3 protein. The sample has approximately 210,000 distinct CDR3 sequences; more than 9% are singletons. Sequenced: PBMCs or a T cell subset sorted from them (not recorded which). The source is a man aged 18-30 years who had mild COVID-19 (a few samples of this study predate the infection). Cell type and time point are not known. The CDR3 runs from the conserved cysteine through the conserved F or W. The D gene is left open where the match is weak. For some rows the clone size is stated as once, few or many, or as a class when expanded; others skip it.

abundance,j_gene,d_gene,v_gene,CDR3nt,CDR3aa
few,TRBJ1-2,-,TRBV20-1,TGCAGTGCATGGACAGCTAACTATGGCTACACCTTC,CSAWTANYGYTF
-,TRBJ2-3,-,TRBV12-3/TRBV12-4,TGTGCCAGCAGACTGGGGGGGCGGGGCACAGATACGCAGTATTTT,CASRLGGRGTDTQYF
many,TRBJ1-2,-,TRBV18,TGTGCCAGCTCACCGGGGCGGCGAACAGGGTACGGCTACACCTTC,CASSPGRRTGYGYTF
-,TRBJ2-5,-,TRBV7-2,TGTGCCAGCAGCCCCGCCGGGACCACTGTAGGGGAGACCCAGTACTTC,CASSPAGTTVGETQYF
few,TRBJ1-2,-,TRBV7-9,TGTGCCAGCAGCTTAGTCGCCGTGGGAGGCTACACCTTC,CASSLVAVGGYTF
-,TRBJ2-3,-,TRBV7-9,TGTGCCAGCAGCTTAGTGTCTTATACGCAGTATTTT,CASSLVSYTQYF
few,TRBJ2-1,-,TRBV10-3,TGTGCCATCAGTGGCGGCCAGTACAATGAGCAGTTCTTC,CAISGGQYNEQFF
-,TRBJ1-5,-,TRBV4-2,TGTGCCAGCAGCCAAGATGGGGATCAGCCCCAGCATTTT,CASSQDGDQPQHF
-,TRBJ1-5,-,TRBV29-1,TGCAGCGTTGCGCTAGGGGAGAGGCAGCCCCAGCATTTT,CSVALGERQPQHF
few,TRBJ2-2,TRBD1,TRBV24-1,TGTGCCACCAGTGACTCAGACCCGGGACAGGGGACCGGGGAGCTGTTTTTT,CATSDSDPGQGTGELFF
few,TRBJ1-6,-,TRBV5-1,TGCGCCAGCAGCATTGCAGGGAATTCACCCCTCCACTTT,CASSIAGNSPLHF
-,TRBJ2-3,TRBD2,TRBV7-8,TGTGCCGAAGGAGCAGCGGGGGGTCGAGATACGCAGTATTTT,CAEGAAGGRDTQYF
few,TRBJ1-2,TRBD1,TRBV9,TGTGCCAGCAGCGTAGGACAGGGAGGGTATGGCTACACCTTC,CASSVGQGGYGYTF
few,TRBJ1-5,-,TRBV4-1,TGCGCCAGCAGCCACCCAGGGGAAGGGCGTAGTCAGCCCCAGCATTTT,CASSHPGEGRSQPQHF
many,TRBJ1-1,-,TRBV20-1,TGCAGTGCTAAAACGGTGAACACTGAAGCTTTCTTT,CSAKTVNTEAFF
-,TRBJ2-3,-,TRBV7-3,TGTGCCAGCAGCCCACTGAAAAGCACAGATACGCAGTATTTT,CASSPLKSTDTQYF
few,TRBJ2-3,-,TRBV29-1,TGCAGCGCTGGCCGGCTCAAAGATACGCAGTATTTT,CSAGRLKDTQYF
few,TRBJ1-2,-,TRBV6-1,TGTGCCAGCACGGTTAGGGTCCTGAAGCCCGGCTACACCTTC,CASTVRVLKPGYTF